A selection of T cell receptor beta chains follows, all from one sample in a study of T-cell reconstitution after alpha-beta-depleted transplantation in children. TCRdb reprocessed the PCR reads via MiXCR and lists one record per CDR3 protein. The data show about 980,000 distinct CDR3 sequences, less than 30% seen once. This specimen was PBMCs, mostly from graft donor cells, taken 360 days after TCRalphabeta/CD19-depleted stem cell transplant. The receptors shown here come from a boy less than two years old who had a stem cell transplant for SCID, so the T cells may come from the graft donor. CDR3s include the opening cysteine and the closing phenylalanine or tryptophan. The order of the fields is D gene, J gene, clone size, V gene, CDR3 protein, CDR3 DNA. A D gene is named only where the DNA matches it firmly. Clone size is stated in some rows and not others, as once, few, many or a class when expanded.

D: -
J: TRBJ2-7
size: -
V: TRBV29-1
CDR3: CSVGTVHSYEQYF
DNA: TGCAGCGTTGGGACCGTTCATTCCTACGAGCAGTACTTC

D: TRBD1
J: TRBJ2-1
size: few
V: TRBV10-3
CDR3: CAISESTGQVNNEQFF
DNA: TGTGCCATCAGTGAGTCGACAGGGCAGGTGAACAATGAGCAGTTCTTC

D: -
J: TRBJ1-6
size: -
V: TRBV12-3/TRBV12-4
CDR3: CASSLLGPLHF
DNA: TGTGCCAGCAGTTTATTAGGACCCCTCCACTTT

D: TRBD2
J: TRBJ2-5
size: -
V: TRBV9
CDR3: CASSVGWSGAYQETQYF
DNA: TGTGCCAGCAGCGTAGGGTGGAGCGGGGCGTACCAAGAGACCCAGTACTTC

D: TRBD2
J: TRBJ2-2
size: -
V: TRBV12-3/TRBV12-4
CDR3: CASSPRVAGGAGELFF
DNA: TGTGCCAGCAGTCCCAGAGTAGCGGGGGGTGCCGGGGAGCTGTTTTTT

D: -
J: TRBJ2-1
size: many
V: TRBV12-3/TRBV12-4
CDR3: CAWGAGPSYNEQFF
DNA: TGTGCCTGGGGGGCCGGGCCCTCCTACAATGAGCAGTTCTTC

D: TRBD1
J: TRBJ2-7
size: few
V: TRBV9
CDR3: CASSPGQGKRTYEQYF
DNA: TGTGCCAGCAGCCCCGGACAGGGGAAGAGAACCTACGAGCAGTACTTC

D: -
J: TRBJ2-1
size: few
V: TRBV29-1
CDR3: CSVASTGIHYNEQFF
DNA: TGCAGCGTCGCCTCCACAGGGATCCACTACAATGAGCAGTTCTTC

D: -
J: TRBJ2-1
size: -
V: TRBV12-3/TRBV12-4
CDR3: CASSLGFTASYNEQFF
DNA: TGTGCCAGCAGTTTAGGGTTTACAGCCTCCTACAATGAGCAGTTCTTC

D: -
J: TRBJ1-1
size: -
V: TRBV6-5
CDR3: CASSYGGKDTEAFF
DNA: TGTGCCAGCAGTTACGGGGGGAAGGACACTGAAGCTTTCTTT

D: -
J: TRBJ1-1
size: -
V: TRBV25-1
CDR3: CASRRVGGGTEAFF
DNA: TGTGCCAGTCGTCGGGTAGGTGGAGGGACTGAAGCTTTCTTT

D: -
J: TRBJ1-4
size: -
V: TRBV5-1
CDR3: CASSLDAAFNEKLFF
DNA: TGCGCCAGCAGCTTGGACGCGGCCTTCAATGAAAAACTGTTTTTT

D: TRBD1
J: TRBJ2-1
size: once
V: TRBV10-3
CDR3: CAIRWGGGQGRNEQFF
DNA: TGTGCCATCCGATGGGGGGGGGGACAGGGGCGGAATGAGCAGTTCTTC

D: -
J: TRBJ1-3
size: -
V: TRBV2
CDR3: CATGVSGNTIYF
DNA: TGTGCCACGGGCGTCTCTGGAAACACCATATATTTT

D: -
J: TRBJ2-7
size: few
V: TRBV12-3/TRBV12-4
CDR3: CASSFDRGVAYEQYF
DNA: TGTGCCAGCAGTTTCGATAGAGGGGTGGCCTACGAGCAGTACTTC

D: -
J: TRBJ1-2
size: -
V: TRBV7-2
CDR3: CASSLNGQAYGYTF
DNA: TGTGCCAGCAGCTTAAACGGGCAGGCTTATGGCTACACCTTC

D: -
J: TRBJ2-1
size: -
V: TRBV5-1
CDR3: CASSKGGHDSYNEQFF
DNA: TGCGCCAGCAGCAAGGGGGGCCACGACTCCTACAATGAGCAGTTCTTC